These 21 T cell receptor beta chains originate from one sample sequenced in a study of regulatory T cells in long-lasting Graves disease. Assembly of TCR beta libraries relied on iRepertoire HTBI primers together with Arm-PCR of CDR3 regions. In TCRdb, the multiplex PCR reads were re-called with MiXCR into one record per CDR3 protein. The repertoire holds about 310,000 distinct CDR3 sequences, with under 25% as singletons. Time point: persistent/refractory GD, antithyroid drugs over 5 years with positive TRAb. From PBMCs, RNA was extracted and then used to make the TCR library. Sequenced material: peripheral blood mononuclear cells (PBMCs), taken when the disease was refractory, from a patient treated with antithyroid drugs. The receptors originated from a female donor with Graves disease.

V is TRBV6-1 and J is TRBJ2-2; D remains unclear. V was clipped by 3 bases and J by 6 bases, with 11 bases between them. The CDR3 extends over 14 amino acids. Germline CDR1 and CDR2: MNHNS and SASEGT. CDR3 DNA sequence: TGTGCCAGCAGTGACTCTAGTGGAGCCGGGGAGCTGTTTTTT. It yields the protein CASSDSSGAGELFF.

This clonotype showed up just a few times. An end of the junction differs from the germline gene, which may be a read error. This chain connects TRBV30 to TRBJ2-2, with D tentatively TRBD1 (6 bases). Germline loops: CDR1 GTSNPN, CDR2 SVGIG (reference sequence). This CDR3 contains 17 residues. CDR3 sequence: CAWRDRTSDSPPGELFF. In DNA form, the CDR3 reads TGTGCCTGGAGGGACCGTACATCGGACAGTCCCCCCGGGGAGCTATTTTTT. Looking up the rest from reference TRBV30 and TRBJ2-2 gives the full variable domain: SQTIHQWPATLVQPVGSPLSLECTVEGTSNPNLYWYRQAAGRGLQLLFYSVGIGQISSEVPQNLSASRPQDRQFILSSKKLLLSDSGFYLCAWRDRTSDSPPGELFFGEGSRLTVL.

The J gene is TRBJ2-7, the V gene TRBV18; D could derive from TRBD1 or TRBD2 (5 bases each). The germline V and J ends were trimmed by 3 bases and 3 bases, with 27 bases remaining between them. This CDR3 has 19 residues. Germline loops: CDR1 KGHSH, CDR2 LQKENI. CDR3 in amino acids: CASSPFPPGPMFVGYEQYF. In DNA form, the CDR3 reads TGTGCCAGCTCACCTTTCCCCCCGGGACCCATGTTCGTTGGCTACGAGCAGTACTTC.

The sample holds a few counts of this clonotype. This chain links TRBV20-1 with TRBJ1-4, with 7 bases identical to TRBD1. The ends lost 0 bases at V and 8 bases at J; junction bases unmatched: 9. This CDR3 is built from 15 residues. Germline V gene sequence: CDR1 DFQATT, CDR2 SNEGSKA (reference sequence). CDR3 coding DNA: TGCAGTGCTAGAGATCCCGGGACAGCAAACGAAAAACTGTTTTTT. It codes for CSARDPGTANEKLFF.

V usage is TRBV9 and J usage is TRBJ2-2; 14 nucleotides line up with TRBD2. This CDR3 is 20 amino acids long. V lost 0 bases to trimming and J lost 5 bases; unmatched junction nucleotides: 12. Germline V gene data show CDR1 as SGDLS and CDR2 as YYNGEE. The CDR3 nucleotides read TGTGCCAGCAGCGTAGCTTCGGGACTAGCGGGAGCAACTGGGACCGGGGAGCTGTTTTTT. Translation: CASSVASGLAGATGTGELFF.

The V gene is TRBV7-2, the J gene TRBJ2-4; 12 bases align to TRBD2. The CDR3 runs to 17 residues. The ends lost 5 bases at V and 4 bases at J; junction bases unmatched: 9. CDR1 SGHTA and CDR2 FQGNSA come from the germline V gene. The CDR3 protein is CASSKDLAGGPKNIQYF. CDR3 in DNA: TGTGCCAGCAGCAAAGACCTAGCGGGAGGGCCGAAAAACATTCAGTACTTC.

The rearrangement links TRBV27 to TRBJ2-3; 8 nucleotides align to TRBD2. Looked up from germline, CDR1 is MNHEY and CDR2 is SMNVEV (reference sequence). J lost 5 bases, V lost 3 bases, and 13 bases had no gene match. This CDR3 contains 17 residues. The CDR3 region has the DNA TGTGCCAGCAGTTTGGAGCCTATCCCGGGAGGGGAAGATACGCAGTATTTT. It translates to CASSLEPIPGGEDTQYF.

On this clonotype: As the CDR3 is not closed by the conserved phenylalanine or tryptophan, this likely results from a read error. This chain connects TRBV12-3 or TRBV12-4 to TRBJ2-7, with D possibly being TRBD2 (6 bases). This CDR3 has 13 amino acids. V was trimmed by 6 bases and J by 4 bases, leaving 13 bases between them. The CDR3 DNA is TGTGCCAGCAGGTGGGGGACTGTATACGAGCAGTACTCC. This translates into CASRWGTVYEQYS.

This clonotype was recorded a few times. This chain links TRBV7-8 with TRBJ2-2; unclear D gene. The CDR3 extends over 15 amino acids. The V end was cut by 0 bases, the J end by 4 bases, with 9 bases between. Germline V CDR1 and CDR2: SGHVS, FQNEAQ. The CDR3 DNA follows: TGTGCCAGCAGCTTAGCCGGCCAGCTCACCGGGGAGCTGTTTTTT. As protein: CASSLAGQLTGELFF.

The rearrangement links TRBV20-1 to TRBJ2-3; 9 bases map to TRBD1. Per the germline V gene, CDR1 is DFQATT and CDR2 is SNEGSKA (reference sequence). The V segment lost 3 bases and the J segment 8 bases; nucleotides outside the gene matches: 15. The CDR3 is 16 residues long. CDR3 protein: CSASGWGQGLYGTQYF. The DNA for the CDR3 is TGCAGTGCTAGCGGTTGGGGACAGGGATTGTATGGTACGCAGTATTTT.

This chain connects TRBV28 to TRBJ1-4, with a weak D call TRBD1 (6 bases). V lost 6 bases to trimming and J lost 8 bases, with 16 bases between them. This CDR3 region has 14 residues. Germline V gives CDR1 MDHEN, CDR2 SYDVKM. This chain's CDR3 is CASRLEGGSEKLFF. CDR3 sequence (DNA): TGTGCCAGCAGGTTAGAGGGGGGCAGCGAAAAACTGTTTTTT.

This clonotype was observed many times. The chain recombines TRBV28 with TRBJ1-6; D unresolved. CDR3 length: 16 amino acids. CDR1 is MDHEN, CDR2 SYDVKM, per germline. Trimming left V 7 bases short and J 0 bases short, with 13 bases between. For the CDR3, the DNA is TGTGCCAGCAACTTAGGCGGGAGCTCCTATAATTCACCCCTCCACTTT. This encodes CASNLGGSSYNSPLHF.

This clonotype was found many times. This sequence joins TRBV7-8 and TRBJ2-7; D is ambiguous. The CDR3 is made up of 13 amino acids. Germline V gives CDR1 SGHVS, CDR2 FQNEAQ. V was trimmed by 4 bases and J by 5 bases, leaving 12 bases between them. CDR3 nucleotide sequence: TGTGCCAGCAGCTCAGTCCGGACCGACGAGCAGTACTTC. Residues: CASSSVRTDEQYF.

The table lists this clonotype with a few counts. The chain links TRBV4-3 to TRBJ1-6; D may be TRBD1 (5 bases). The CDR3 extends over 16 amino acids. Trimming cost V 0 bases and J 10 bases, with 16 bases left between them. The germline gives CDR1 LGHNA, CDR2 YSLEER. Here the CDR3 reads CASSQDVGQGLSPLHF. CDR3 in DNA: TGCGCCAGCAGCCAAGATGTCGGGCAGGGATTGTCACCCCTCCACTTT.

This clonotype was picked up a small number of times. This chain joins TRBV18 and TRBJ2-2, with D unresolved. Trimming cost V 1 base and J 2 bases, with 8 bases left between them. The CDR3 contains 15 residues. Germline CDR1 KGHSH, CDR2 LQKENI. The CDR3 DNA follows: TGTGCCAGCTCACCACTGCCGGATAACACCGGGGAGCTGTTTTTT. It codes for CASSPLPDNTGELFF.

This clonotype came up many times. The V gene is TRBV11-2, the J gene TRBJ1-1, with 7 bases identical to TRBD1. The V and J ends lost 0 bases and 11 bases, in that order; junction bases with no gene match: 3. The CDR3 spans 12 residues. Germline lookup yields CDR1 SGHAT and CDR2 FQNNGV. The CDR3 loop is CASSLDQGVAFF. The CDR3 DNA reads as TGTGCCAGCAGCTTAGATCAGGGGGTGGCTTTCTTT.

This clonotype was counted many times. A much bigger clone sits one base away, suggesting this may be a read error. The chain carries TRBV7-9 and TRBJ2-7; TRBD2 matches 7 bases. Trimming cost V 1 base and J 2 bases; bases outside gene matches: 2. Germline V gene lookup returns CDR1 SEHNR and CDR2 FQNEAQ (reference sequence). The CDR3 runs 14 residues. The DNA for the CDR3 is TGTGCCAGCAGCTTAGAGGGAGGGCCCTACGAGCAGTACTTC. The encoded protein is CASSLEGGPYEQYF.

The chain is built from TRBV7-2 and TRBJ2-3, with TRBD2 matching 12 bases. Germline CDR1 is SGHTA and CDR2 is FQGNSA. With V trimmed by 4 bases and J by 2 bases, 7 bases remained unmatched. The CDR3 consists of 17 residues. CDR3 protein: CASSSRLAGAFTDTQYF. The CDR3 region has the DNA TGTGCCAGCAGCTCTCGACTAGCGGGAGCCTTCACAGATACGCAGTATTTT.

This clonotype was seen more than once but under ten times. The CDR3, as DNA: TGTGCCAGCTCGAAGATACGAGGAGCCACCGACTACGAGCAGTACTTC. Translation: CASSKIRGATDYEQYF. V is TRBV2 and J is TRBJ2-7, with no clear D. Germline V CDR1 and CDR2: SNHLY, FYNNEI. Trimming cost V 8 bases and J 3 bases, with 23 bases left between them. This CDR3 contains 16 residues.

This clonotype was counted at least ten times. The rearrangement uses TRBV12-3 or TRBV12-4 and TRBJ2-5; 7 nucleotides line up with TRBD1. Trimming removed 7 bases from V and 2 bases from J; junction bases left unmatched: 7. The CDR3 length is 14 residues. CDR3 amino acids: CASTEGQIQETQYF. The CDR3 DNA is TGTGCCAGCACCGAGGGACAGATACAAGAGACCCAGTACTTC.

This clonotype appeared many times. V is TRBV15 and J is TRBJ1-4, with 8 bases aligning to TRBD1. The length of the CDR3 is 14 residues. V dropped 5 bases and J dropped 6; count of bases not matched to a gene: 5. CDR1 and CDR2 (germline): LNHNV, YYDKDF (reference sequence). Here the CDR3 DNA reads TGTGCCACCAGCGGGCCGGGACAGGATGAAAAACTGTTTTTT. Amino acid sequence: CATSGPGQDEKLFF. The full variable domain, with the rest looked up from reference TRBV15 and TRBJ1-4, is DAMVIQNPRYQVTQFGKPVTLSCSQTLNHNVMYWYQQKSSQAPKLLFHYYDKDFNNEADTPDNFQSRRPNTSFCFLDIRSPGLGDTAMYLCATSGPGQDEKLFFGSGTQLSVL.